The entry below describes one T cell receptor (beta chain). This sample was taken from a study of blood T cell repertoires in COVID-19. Germline CDR1 is MDHEN and CDR2 is SYDVKM. The V and J ends lost 5 bases and 13 bases respectively, with 15 bases between them. CDR3 length: 13 amino acids. Data came from immunoSEQ multiplex PCR; TCRdb stores just in-frame clones and leaves some out. This sample has about 270,000 clones; about nine tenths occur once, and the top ten carry around 2.9%. Input material: PBMCs or T cells enriched from blood (not recorded which). The TCR originated in a woman between 50 and 59 years old who had recovered from COVID-19. V gene TRBV28 combines with J gene TRBJ1-6, with D unclear. Here the CDR3 DNA reads TGTGCCAGCAGTCCAAGTTTCGGGGTTCCCCTCCACTTT. It translates to CASSPSFGVPLHF.